Listed below are T cell receptor beta chains from one sample, sequenced in a study of cytomegalovirus exposure and HLA in healthy donors. The repertoire was sequenced with immunoSEQ multiplex PCR; TCRdb's copy has only in-frame clones and lacks some. The sample has 130,000 or so clones, about four fifths seen once. The sequencing input was PBMCs. These receptors all come from a man aged 25 to 45 in good health and CMV-seronegative. Each CDR3 is given with its conserved first and last residue. Fields, in order: D gene, V gene, clone size, J gene, CDR3 DNA, CDR3 protein. The D gene is left open where the match is weak. A clone size is listed for some rows: how often the clone was seen (once, few, many), or a class if it is expanded.

TRBD1	TRBV28	NA	TRBJ2-1	TGTGCCAGTGGCGGGGACAGGGATGCCAATGAGCAGTTCTTC	CASGGDRDANEQFF
TRBD1	TRBV5-6	NA	TRBJ2-1	TGTGCCAGCAGCCCGCAGGGGGCGCACGACAATGAGCAGTTCTTC	CASSPQGAHDNEQFF
NA	TRBV10-3	NA	TRBJ2-2	TGTGCCATCAGGCCCCCGGGCGGGGAGCTGTTTTTT	CAIRPPGGELFF
TRBD1	TRBV6-1	NA	TRBJ1-1	TGTGCCAGCAGCGTCGACAGGGTAGGTGAAGCTTTCTTT	CASSVDRVGEAFF
NA	TRBV6-6	NA	TRBJ1-1	TGTGCCAGCAGTTCCTATGAAGCTTTCTTT	CASSSYEAFF
TRBD1	TRBV5-5	NA	TRBJ1-1	TGTGCCAGCAGCTTACCAGGGGGCACTGAAGCTTTCTTT	CASSLPGGTEAFF
NA	TRBV6-5	NA	TRBJ2-7	TGTGCCAGCAGCATTTCCAGGCTGAACTACGAGCAGTACTTC	CASSISRLNYEQYF
NA	TRBV14	NA	TRBJ1-4	TGTGCCAGCAGCCAAAGTTCTGGCGGGGAAAAACTGTTTTTT	CASSQSSGGEKLFF
NA	TRBV28	NA	TRBJ1-2	TGTGCCAGCAGTGGCACCGCAGGGGCCCTAAACTATGGCTACACCTTC	CASSGTAGALNYGYTF
TRBD2	TRBV4-3	NA	TRBJ2-7	TGCGCCAGCAGCCAAGTTAGCGGGCCTGTGCCCTACGAGCAGTACTTC	CASSQVSGPVPYEQYF
TRBD1	TRBV6-1	NA	TRBJ2-7	TGTGCCAGCAGTGAATCAGGGGGCTTCGAGCAGTACTTC	CASSESGGFEQYF
TRBD1	TRBV27	NA	TRBJ1-2	TGTGCCAGCAGTTTCAGGGACAGGGGGGTTTCTGGCTACACCTTC	CASSFRDRGVSGYTF
NA	TRBV19	NA	TRBJ1-5	TGTGCCAGTGACGCGGCGGTTGGGAGCAATCAGCCCCAGCATTTT	CASDAAVGSNQPQHF
NA	TRBV15	NA	TRBJ1-4	TGTGCCACCAGCAGAGGAGGCGCAACTAATGAAAAACTGTTTTTT	CATSRGGATNEKLFF
NA	TRBV7-6	few	TRBJ2-1	TGTGCCAGCAGCTTAGGAGGGAGTGGGGCGGGAGAGCAGTTCTTC	CASSLGGSGAGEQFF
NA	TRBV28	NA	TRBJ2-7	TGTGCCAGCAGTTTACCCCCTTCGGGGGAGCAGTACTTC	CASSLPPSGEQYF
NA	TRBV27	NA	TRBJ2-3	TGTGCCAGCAGTTCAATAACGCCGGGACTCGCGATGATCTATGTTGCGCAGTATTTT	CASSSITPGLAMIYVAQYF
TRBD1	TRBV11-2	NA	TRBJ2-7	TGTGCCAGCAGCACGGGGACAGGGGGTTTCTACGAGCAGTACTTC	CASSTGTGGFYEQYF
TRBD1	TRBV28	NA	TRBJ1-6	TGTGCCAGCAGTCCACCGGACAGGGGGGGTTCACCCCTCCACTTT	CASSPPDRGGSPLHF
NA	TRBV11-2	few	TRBJ1-2	TGTGCCAGCAGCCCTGGGCCTGAAAATGGCTACACCTTC	CASSPGPENGYTF
NA	TRBV14	NA	TRBJ1-1	TGTGCCAGCAGCCAAGATAGCAGTCTTTTTGCTGAAGCTTTCTTT	CASSQDSSLFAEAFF
NA	TRBV4-3	NA	TRBJ1-4	TGCGCCAGCAGCCGCATAACAGGGTCTAATGAAAAACTGTTTTTT	CASSRITGSNEKLFF
TRBD2	TRBV29-1	NA	TRBJ2-7	TGCAGCGCTGGGATTAGCGGGTACGAGCAGTACTTC	CSAGISGYEQYF
NA	TRBV6-6	NA	TRBJ1-6	TGTGCCAGCAGTTACTCTAGCTTT	CASSYSSF
TRBD2	TRBV6-6	few	TRBJ2-5	TGTGCCAGCAGTTCGGGACTAGCGGGAGGAGGGACCCAGTACTTC	CASSSGLAGGGTQYF
TRBD2	TRBV25-1	NA	TRBJ2-5	TGTGCCAGCAGTCCAGTATGGGGGACTAGCGGGGTGAAGACCCAGTACTTC	CASSPVWGTSGVKTQYF
TRBD1	TRBV28	NA	TRBJ1-2	TGTGCCAGCATTCCTCTCCCGGGACAGGGAGGGAAGGGCTACACCTTC	CASIPLPGQGGKGYTF
TRBD1	TRBV6-5	NA	TRBJ1-1	TGTGCCAGCAGTTACGAAGACAGGGGGCGGCACACTGAAGCTTTCTTT	CASSYEDRGRHTEAFF
NA	TRBV5-6	few	TRBJ2-3	TGTGCCAGCAGCTTGGGAAAAATAGCGGCGGACCCAGATACGCAGTATTTT	CASSLGKIAADPDTQYF
NA	TRBV9	NA	TRBJ1-1	TGTGCCAGCAGCGACCCGACAGGAACAGGTGGATATGAAGCTTTCTTT	CASSDPTGTGGYEAFF
NA	TRBV6-1	NA	TRBJ2-6	TGTGCCAGCAGGGGGGGTTCCTCTGGGGCCAACGTCCTGACTTTC	CASRGGSSGANVLTF
NA	TRBV30	NA	TRBJ1-1	TGTGCCTGGAGAGGGGGTGTTGGGAGAGGGGTTTCAGGCACTGAAGCTTTCTTT	CAWRGGVGRGVSGTEAFF
TRBD1	TRBV28	once	TRBJ2-7	TGTGCCAGCAACCTTAGGACAGGGGGAGGTTCCTACGAGCAGTACTTC	CASNLRTGGGSYEQYF
TRBD1	TRBV28	NA	TRBJ1-2	TGTGCCAGCAGTTTACCTCAGGGGGGTGGCTACACCTTC	CASSLPQGGGYTF
TRBD2	TRBV7-3	once	TRBJ2-2	TGTGCCAGCAGCCGGACGGGACTAGCGGGAACATCCACCGGGGAGCTGTTTTTT	CASSRTGLAGTSTGELFF
TRBD2	TRBV6-6	few	TRBJ2-1	TGTGCCAGCAGTCCACGGGACTACTCCTACAATGAGCAGTTCTTC	CASSPRDYSYNEQFF
TRBD2	TRBV18	NA	TRBJ2-3	TGTGCCAGCTCACCACGGGACGGGAGGAGCACAGATACGCAGTATTTT	CASSPRDGRSTDTQYF
TRBD2	TRBV6-1	NA	TRBJ2-7	TGTGCCAGCAGTGGTAGCGGGTACGAGCAGTACTTC	CASSGSGYEQYF